This TCR beta chain was observed in a study of blood T cells in healthy people across ages. General observations from the study: Fewer expanded clones and more diversity marked long-lived versus aged donors.

Whenever a sample was processed, at least 6.5 million PBMCs were isolated. Together with a sample-barcoded 5' primer, a J-beta primer mix was included in a second PCR lasting about 7 to 11 cycles. TCRdb analysed the 5' RACE reads with MiXCR anew, one entry per CDR3 protein. Among some 710,000 distinct CDR3 sequences, 22% were seen once, and the ten largest hold roughly a fifth. In the case of this clonotype: Its matching antigen is unknown.

This CDR3 comprises 12 residues. Trimming cost V 4 bases and J 6 bases, with 12 bases left between them. Germline assignment: CDR1 DFQATT and CDR2 SNEGSKA (reference sequence). Sequencing used blood. The chain links TRBV20-1 to TRBJ2-5; D perhaps matches TRBD1 (6 bases). The TCR was taken from a man aged 65 to 79 in good health. In nucleotides, the CDR3 is TGCAGTGCTAACGACAGGATCCAGACCCAGTACTTC. Protein sequence: CSANDRIQTQYF.